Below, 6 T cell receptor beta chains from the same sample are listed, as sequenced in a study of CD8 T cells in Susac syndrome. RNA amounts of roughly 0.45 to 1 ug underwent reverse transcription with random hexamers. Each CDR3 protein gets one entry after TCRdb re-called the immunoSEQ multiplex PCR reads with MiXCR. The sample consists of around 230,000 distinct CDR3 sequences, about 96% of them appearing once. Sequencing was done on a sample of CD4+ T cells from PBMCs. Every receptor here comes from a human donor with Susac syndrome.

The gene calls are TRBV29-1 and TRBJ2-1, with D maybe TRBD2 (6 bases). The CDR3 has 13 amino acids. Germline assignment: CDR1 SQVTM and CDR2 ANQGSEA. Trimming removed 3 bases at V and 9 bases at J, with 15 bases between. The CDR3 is CSVDGAGRGEQFF. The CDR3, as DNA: TGCAGCGTTGATGGGGCGGGACGGGGTGAGCAGTTCTTC.

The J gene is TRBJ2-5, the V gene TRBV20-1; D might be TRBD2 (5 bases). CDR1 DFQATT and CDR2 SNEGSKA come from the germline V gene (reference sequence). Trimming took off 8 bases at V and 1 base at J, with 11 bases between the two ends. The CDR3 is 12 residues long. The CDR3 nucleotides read TGCAGTAACCTACTAGGCCAAGAGACCCAGTACTTC. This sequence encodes CSNLLGQETQYF.

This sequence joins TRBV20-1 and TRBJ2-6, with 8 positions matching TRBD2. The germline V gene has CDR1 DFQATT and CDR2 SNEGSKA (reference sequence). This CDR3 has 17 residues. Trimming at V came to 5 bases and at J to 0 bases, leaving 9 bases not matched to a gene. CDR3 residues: CSAPGRREVSGANVLTF. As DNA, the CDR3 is TGCAGTGCTCCAGGGCGGCGGGAGGTCTCTGGGGCCAACGTCCTGACTTTC.

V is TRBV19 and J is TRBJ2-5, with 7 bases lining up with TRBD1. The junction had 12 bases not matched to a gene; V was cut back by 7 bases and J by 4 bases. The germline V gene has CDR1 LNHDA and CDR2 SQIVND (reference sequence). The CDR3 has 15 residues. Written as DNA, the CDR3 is TGTGCCAGTAACGCAAACAGGGGACCGCGAGAGACCCAGTACTTC. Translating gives CASNANRGPRETQYF.

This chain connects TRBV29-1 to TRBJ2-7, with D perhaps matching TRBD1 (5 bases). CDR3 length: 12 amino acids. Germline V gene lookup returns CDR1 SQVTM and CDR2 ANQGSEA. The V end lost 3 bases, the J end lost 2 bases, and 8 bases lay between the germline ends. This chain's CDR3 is CSVETATYEQYF. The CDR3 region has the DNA TGCAGCGTTGAGACAGCCACCTACGAGCAGTACTTC.

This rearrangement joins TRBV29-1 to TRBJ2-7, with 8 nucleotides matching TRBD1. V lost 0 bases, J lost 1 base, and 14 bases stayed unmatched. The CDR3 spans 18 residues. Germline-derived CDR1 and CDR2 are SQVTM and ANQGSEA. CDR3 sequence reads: CSVEDLGTGQGISYEQYF. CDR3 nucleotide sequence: TGCAGCGTTGAAGATCTGGGGACAGGCCAGGGGATTTCCTACGAGCAGTACTTC.